This T cell receptor (beta chain) derives from a study of early T cells in non-severe SARS-CoV-2 infection. In the study overall: The chains were unpaired, and the sequenced material was bulk RNA from unsorted whole blood.

The CDR3 length is 13 residues. V lost 4 bases and J lost 5, with 12 bases in between. Germline V gene sequence: CDR1 SGHAT, CDR2 FQNNGV. On this clonotype itself: Its target is unknown.

The protocol attached unique molecular identifiers to individual cDNA molecules. MiXCR, run by TCRdb on the 5' RACE reads, gives a single entry per CDR3 protein. Of tens of thousands of distinct CDR3 sequences in the sample, about 15% were seen once. Study-wide findings and caveats: Clonotype matching in VDJdb favored anti-spike CD8 responses and did not capture private and CD4 specificities.

This receptor was obtained from an adult who was a healthcare worker with PCR-confirmed SARS-CoV-2 infection or an uninfected control (not recorded which). The specimen was whole blood. The rearrangement uses TRBV11-2 and TRBJ2-7, with a tentative D call TRBD1 (6 bases). DNA for the CDR3: TGTGCCAGCAGCTCAGGGACACCGAACGAGCAGTACTTC. Translating gives CASSSGTPNEQYF.